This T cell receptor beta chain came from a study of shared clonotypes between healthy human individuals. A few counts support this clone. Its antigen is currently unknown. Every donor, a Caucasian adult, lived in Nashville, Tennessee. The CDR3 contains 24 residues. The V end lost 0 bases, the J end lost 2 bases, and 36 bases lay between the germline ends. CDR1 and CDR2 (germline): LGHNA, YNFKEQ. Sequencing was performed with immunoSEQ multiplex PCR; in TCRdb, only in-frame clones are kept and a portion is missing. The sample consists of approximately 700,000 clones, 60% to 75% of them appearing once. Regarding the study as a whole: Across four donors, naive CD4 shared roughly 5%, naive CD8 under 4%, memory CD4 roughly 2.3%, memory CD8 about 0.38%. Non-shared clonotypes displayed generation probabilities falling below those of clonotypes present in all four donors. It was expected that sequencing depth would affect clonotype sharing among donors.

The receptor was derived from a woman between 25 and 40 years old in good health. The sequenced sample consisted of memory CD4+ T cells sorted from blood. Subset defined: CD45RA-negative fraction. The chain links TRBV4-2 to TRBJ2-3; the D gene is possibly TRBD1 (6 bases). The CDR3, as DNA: TGTGCCAGCAGCCAAGATCCCATGTTATATCAACGGACAGCTTCGATCCCACACACAGATACGCAGTATTTT. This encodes CASSQDPMLYQRTASIPHTDTQYF.